This T cell receptor (beta chain) was sequenced in a study of spatial heterogeneity in lung cancer. The time point denotes: sample taken at primary tumor resection. TCRs were sequenced from unsorted whole RNA of tumor, nontumor lung or PBMC. There were 75 or so donors, all of them untreated patients with early-stage non-small cell lung cancer. V dropped 0 bases and J dropped 4 bases, with 9 bases sitting between them. Germline CDR1 and CDR2: LGHNA and YNFKEQ. The CDR3 spans 14 residues. In this sample, this clonotype turned up many times. Every cDNA TCR molecule received its own unique molecular identifier. TCRdb passed the 5' RACE reads through MiXCR, listing each CDR3 protein once. The sample holds over 45,000 distinct CDR3 sequences, approximately 5% seen once.

This rearrangement joins TRBV4-2 to TRBJ1-2, with D hard to call. The receptor was isolated from a male donor with early-stage non-small cell lung cancer. The sequences come from PBMCs, collected at surgery. The CDR3 here is CASSQEGITYGYTF. The CDR3 DNA follows: TGTGCCAGCAGCCAAGAAGGCATAACCTATGGCTACACCTTC.